The source of this TCR beta chain is a study of blood T cell repertoires in COVID-19. CDR1 and CDR2 (germline): SGHTA, FQGNSA. The CDR3 runs to 14 residues. Deletions cut 2 bases from V and 6 bases from J, with 11 bases between. The authors' processing: Nucleated cell number was recorded as an estimate derived from reference gene primer amplification. TCRdb keeps only in-frame clones here, not all; method: immunoSEQ multiplex PCR. V and J calls and clone size come straight from that table; D and trimming were deduced from the DNA. This table has about 160,000 clones, approximately 84% appearing once. The chain carries TRBV7-2 and TRBJ2-1, with TRBD2 as a possible D gene (5 bases). The TCR comes from a woman aged 80 or over with acute or convalescent COVID-19. The specimen was peripheral blood. CDR3 sequence: CASSLRRAGNEQFF. As DNA, the CDR3 is TGTGCCAGCAGCTTACGGCGTGCGGGCAATGAGCAGTTCTTC. Supplemented by reference TRBV7-2 and TRBJ2-1, the full variable domain reads GAGVSQSPSNKVTEKGKDVELRCDPISGHTALYWYRQSLGQGLEFLIYFQGNSAPDKSGLPSDRFSAERTGGSVSTLTIQRTQQEDSAVYLCASSLRRAGNEQFFGPGTRLTVL.